Following are 30 T cell receptor beta chains from one sample sequenced in a study of blood T cell repertoires in COVID-19. The table came from immunoSEQ multiplex PCR; TCRdb's copy has only in-frame clones and leaves some out. The repertoire holds hundreds of thousands of clones, about 90% seen once, with less than 3.5% in the top ten. Sequencing used peripheral blood. These receptors all stem from a woman aged 18-29 years who had recovered from COVID-19.

This clone showed up just once. This chain links TRBV5-1 with TRBJ2-2; 12 nucleotides line up with TRBD1. Per the germline V gene, CDR1 is SGHRS and CDR2 is YFSETQ. V shed 4 bases, J shed 4 bases, and the junction held 5 bases outside the gene matches. The CDR3 sequence is 16 residues long. DNA of the CDR3: TGCGCCAGCAGCGGGACAGGGGGCCAGGGCACCGGGGAGCTGTTTTTT. This encodes CASSGTGGQGTGELFF.

V gene TRBV29-1 combines with J gene TRBJ2-1; 14 nucleotides align to TRBD2. CDR3 size: 17 residues. V trimming: 4 bases; J trimming: 3 bases; junction bases outside the gene matches: 8. Germline V gene data show CDR1 as SQVTM and CDR2 as ANQGSEA. The CDR3 DNA sequence: TGCAGCGTTGGTGGGACTAGCGGGAGAGGCGGCTACAATGAGCAGTTCTTC. Its protein product is CSVGGTSGRGGYNEQFF.

The CDR3 is CASSLSYATNEKLFF. DNA for the CDR3: TGTGCCAGCAGTTTGTCGTATGCAACTAATGAAAAACTGTTTTTT. V usage is TRBV27 and J usage is TRBJ1-4; no definite D call. Germline lookup yields CDR1 MNHEY and CDR2 SMNVEV (reference sequence). V gave up 3 bases and J gave up 0 bases, with 8 bases separating them. The CDR3 spans 15 residues.

The chain couples TRBV11-2 to TRBJ1-5; tentatively, D is TRBD1 (6 bases). CDR1 and CDR2 from the germline V gene are SGHAT and FQNNGV. Trimming removed 2 bases at V and 4 bases at J, with 12 bases between. There are 15 residues in the CDR3. The CDR3 coding sequence is TGTGCCAGCAGCTTAATGGGGGGGGCAAATCAGCCCCAGCATTTT. Protein: CASSLMGGANQPQHF.

The rearrangement links TRBV5-1 to TRBJ2-1; 7 bases agree with TRBD2. From germline, CDR1 is SGHRS and CDR2 YFSETQ. J gave up 8 bases and V 4 bases, and 6 bases lay outside the gene matches. The CDR3 is 13 amino acids. The CDR3 DNA follows: TGCGCCAGCAGCCTGGGGGGGGAGTATGAGCAGTTCTTC. It encodes CASSLGGEYEQFF.

The rearrangement links TRBV19 to TRBJ1-1, with 9 nucleotides matching TRBD1. CDR1 is LNHDA and CDR2 is SQIVND in the germline V gene (reference sequence). J gave up 0 bases and V 6 bases, and 8 bases lay outside the gene matches. This CDR3 spans 16 amino acids. This chain's CDR3 is CASSDQGTGMNTEAFF. CDR3 nucleotides: TGTGCCAGTAGCGATCAAGGGACAGGGATGAACACTGAAGCTTTCTTT.

This rearrangement joins TRBV7-2 to TRBJ2-3; D is ambiguous. With 5 bases removed from V and 3 bases from J, the gap between germline ends came to 3 bases. The CDR3 contains 11 residues. CDR1 is SGHTA, CDR2 FQGNSA, per germline. The CDR3 loop reads CASSLTDTQYF. In nucleotides, the CDR3 is TGTGCCAGCAGCCTGACAGATACGCAGTATTTT.

This chain uses TRBV5-1 with TRBJ1-1; 7 bases align to TRBD1. The CDR3 consists of 14 residues. Germline CDR1 SGHRS, CDR2 YFSETQ. With 2 bases clipped from V and 3 bases from J, the junction kept 4 bases outside the gene matches. CDR3 coding DNA: TGCGCCAGCAGCTTAGACAGGGTAGACACTGAAGCTTTCTTT. Protein product: CASSLDRVDTEAFF.

J is TRBJ1-1 and V is TRBV6-2 or TRBV6-3; D gene ambiguous. Germline CDR1 MNHEY, CDR2 SVGEGT. V gave up 0 bases and J gave up 6 bases, with 17 bases separating them. This CDR3 region has 16 residues. The CDR3 here is CASSYSVEREVPEAFF. The CDR3, as DNA: TGTGCCAGCAGTTACTCTGTCGAAAGGGAGGTCCCTGAAGCTTTCTTT.

The genes are TRBV7-2 and TRBJ2-1; 8 nucleotides align to TRBD1. The CDR3 length is 15 residues. The germline CDR1 and CDR2 sequences are SGHTA and FQGNSA. Losses at the gene ends were 2 bases for V and 1 base for J; bases not matched to a gene: 1. CDR3 bases: TGTGCCAGCAGCTTAACAGGGGGGTCCTACAATGAGCAGTTCTTC. Translation: CASSLTGGSYNEQFF. Full variable domain (rest looked up from reference TRBV7-2 and TRBJ2-1): GAGVSQSPSNKVTEKGKDVELRCDPISGHTALYWYRQSLGQGLEFLIYFQGNSAPDKSGLPSDRFSAERTGGSVSTLTIQRTQQEDSAVYLCASSLTGGSYNEQFFGPGTRLTVL.

The chain is built from TRBV7-9 and TRBJ1-1; D ambiguous. CDR3 length: 13 residues. Trimming took off 6 bases at V and 1 base at J, with 9 bases between the two ends. Germline values: CDR1 SEHNR, CDR2 FQNEAQ (reference sequence). Written as DNA, the CDR3 is TGTGCCAGCAGACCACACAAGAACACTGAAGCTTTCTTT. Its protein product is CASRPHKNTEAFF.

This clone has only one observation. The chain joins TRBV7-2 to TRBJ1-4; 7 bases match TRBD1. This CDR3 comprises 14 residues. V trimming: 6 bases; J trimming: 5 bases; junction bases outside the gene matches: 6. CDR1 is SGHTA and CDR2 is FQGNSA in the germline V gene. CDR3 region: CASSPGTANEKLFF. The DNA for the CDR3 is TGTGCCAGCAGTCCCGGGACAGCGAATGAAAAACTGTTTTTT.

The genes are TRBV4-3 and TRBJ2-1; 7 bases match TRBD2. The trim removed 1 base at V and 2 bases at J, leaving 5 bases unmatched. There are 16 residues in the CDR3. Germline V gene sequence: CDR1 LGHNA, CDR2 YSLEER. The CDR3 loop is CASSQGSSGTYNEQFF. The CDR3 DNA is TGCGCCAGCAGCCAAGGGTCTAGCGGAACCTACAATGAGCAGTTCTTC.

The CDR3 loop reads CASSVPRGGGGSPLHF. In DNA form, the CDR3 reads TGTGCCAGTAGTGTCCCCCGAGGGGGGGGCGGATCACCCCTCCACTTT. V gene TRBV19 combines with J gene TRBJ1-6; D possibly corresponds to TRBD1 (6 bases). Per germline, CDR1 LNHDA and CDR2 SQIVND (reference sequence). V dropped 5 bases and J dropped 10 bases, with 21 bases sitting between them. The CDR3 is 16 residues long.

The gene calls are TRBV6-5 and TRBJ2-5; 8 bases fit TRBD1. This CDR3 is 14 amino acids long. Losses at the gene ends were 7 bases for V and 3 bases for J; bases not matched to a gene: 7. Per germline, CDR1 MNHEY and CDR2 SVGAGI. CDR3 sequence: CASNRDRRKETQYF. DNA of the CDR3: TGTGCCAGCAATAGGGACAGGAGAAAAGAGACCCAGTACTTC.

This rearrangement joins TRBV6-2 or TRBV6-3 to TRBJ1-6, with no clear D. CDR1 and CDR2 (germline): MNHEY, SVGEGT. Trimming removed 2 bases from V and 7 bases from J, with 9 bases in between. This CDR3 spans 14 amino acids. Here the CDR3 reads CASSYGGFNSPLHF. CDR3 sequence (DNA): TGTGCCAGCAGTTACGGCGGATTCAATTCACCCCTCCACTTT.

The V and J genes are TRBV19 and TRBJ2-1, with TRBD2 matching 11 bases. Germline CDR1 LNHDA, CDR2 SQIVND (reference sequence). V shed 7 bases and J 7 bases; nucleotides not matched to a gene: 18. CDR3 size: 18 residues. The CDR3 nucleotides read TGTGCCAGTACCTATGGGGGCGGTGTCCTAGCGGGAGGTAATGAGCAGTTCTTC. It specifies CASTYGGGVLAGGNEQFF. The variable domain in full, completed from reference TRBV19 and TRBJ2-1, reads DGGITQSPKYLFRKEGQNVTLSCEQNLNHDAMYWYRQDPGQGLRLIYYSQIVNDFQKGDIAEGYSVSREKKESFPLTVTSAQKNPTAFYLCASTYGGGVLAGGNEQFFGPGTRLTVL.

The J gene is TRBJ1-6, the V gene TRBV9; the D is unclear. Germline V lookup: CDR1 SGDLS, CDR2 YYNGEE. This CDR3 region has 14 residues. Between the trimmed V and J ends, which lost 0 bases and 9 bases, there was a span of 10 bases. The CDR3 coding sequence is TGTGCCAGCAGCGTAGAGAATCGGGGTTCACCCCTCCACTTT. It yields the protein CASSVENRGSPLHF.

The chain combines TRBV5-5 with TRBJ1-4; no firm D call. Germline lookup yields CDR1 SGHKS and CDR2 YYEKEE (reference sequence). Deletions cut 0 bases from V and 7 bases from J, with 7 bases between. The CDR3 spans 13 residues. The CDR3 region is CASSLAVSEKLFF. CDR3 DNA: TGTGCCAGCAGCTTGGCTGTGAGTGAAAAACTGTTTTTT.

The chain recombines TRBV19 with TRBJ1-5, with D perhaps matching TRBD1 (6 bases). This CDR3 has 16 amino acids. V was trimmed by 3 bases and J by 0 bases, leaving 12 bases between them. Germline lookup yields CDR1 LNHDA and CDR2 SQIVND (reference sequence). CDR3: CASSIRQTGSNQPQHF. Here the CDR3 DNA reads TGTGCCAGTAGTATCCGCCAGACAGGTAGCAATCAGCCCCAGCATTTT.

The rearrangement uses TRBV7-8 and TRBJ1-2, with TRBD1 matching over 9 bases. The CDR3 covers 14 residues. CDR1 and CDR2 from the germline V gene are SGHVS and FQNEAQ. V dropped 1 base and J dropped 5; count of bases not matched to a gene: 2. CDR3 nucleotide sequence: TGTGCCAGCAGCTTAGGACAGGGGGTATATGGCTACACCTTC. This sequence encodes CASSLGQGVYGYTF.

This sequence joins TRBV19 and TRBJ2-3; 9 bases are a match to TRBD2. Germline V gene sequence: CDR1 LNHDA, CDR2 SQIVND (reference sequence). Trimming at V came to 4 bases and at J to 6 bases, leaving 14 bases not matched to a gene. The length of the CDR3 is 17 residues. CDR3 protein: CASSTLSSGISSDTQYF. The CDR3 DNA follows: TGTGCCAGTAGTACCTTATCTAGCGGGATAAGTTCGGATACGCAGTATTTT.

This chain links TRBV7-9 with TRBJ2-2; the D gene is possibly TRBD2 (6 bases). Trimming took 4 bases from V and 4 from J, leaving 13 bases between them. CDR1 is SEHNR, CDR2 FQNEAQ, per germline (reference sequence). The CDR3 extends over 15 amino acids. The CDR3 reads CASSWTGDATGELFF. The CDR3 DNA reads as TGTGCCAGCAGCTGGACGGGGGACGCCACCGGGGAGCTGTTTTTT.

The gene calls are TRBV19 and TRBJ1-5, with D possibly being TRBD1 (5 bases). The CDR3 runs 15 residues. Trimming pared 4 bases from V and 2 bases from J, leaving 12 bases between. Per germline, CDR1 LNHDA and CDR2 SQIVND (reference sequence). The CDR3 is CASSTPGRGNQPQHF. CDR3 nucleotide sequence: TGTGCCAGTAGTACCCCAGGGCGAGGCAATCAGCCCCAGCATTTT.

This clone was found a few times. The V and J genes are TRBV7-2 and TRBJ2-2, with D possibly being TRBD1 (6 bases). The germline V gene has CDR1 SGHTA and CDR2 FQGNSA. Trimming left V 6 bases short and J 0 bases short, with 11 bases between. The CDR3 has 15 residues. CDR3 loop: CASRKQGTNTGELFF. CDR3 nucleotide sequence: TGTGCCAGCAGAAAACAGGGTACGAACACCGGGGAGCTGTTTTTT.

This clone has just a few counts. The gene calls are TRBV2 and TRBJ2-5; 9 positions agree with TRBD2. After removal of 3 bases from V and 4 bases from J, the junction contained 21 bases not matched to a gene. The CDR3 extends over 20 amino acids. Germline CDR1 reads SNHLY; CDR2 reads FYNNEI. The CDR3 loop reads CASSDGSGFDPAGGGETQYF. CDR3 in DNA: TGTGCCAGCAGTGACGGTTCGGGCTTCGACCCAGCGGGAGGCGGAGAGACCCAGTACTTC.

J is TRBJ2-4 and V is TRBV18; 9 bases align to TRBD1. Trimming took 3 bases from V and 8 from J; bases not matched to a gene: 2. In germline, CDR1 is KGHSH, CDR2 LQKENI. The CDR3 covers 13 residues. Written as DNA, the CDR3 is TGTGCCAGCTCACCGCGACAGGGGGACATTCAGTACTTC. Translating gives CASSPRQGDIQYF.

This clone was counted a single time. The V gene is TRBV7-5, the J gene TRBJ2-1; TRBD2, as called in the table, went unchecked against the DNA. TRBV7-5 represents a pseudogene. This CDR3 is 16 amino acids long. The DNA of the CDR3 is TGTGCCAGAAGCCGGAAGACTAGCGCGAGATACAATGAGCAGTTCTTC. Its translation: CARSRKTSARYNEQFF.

This chain connects TRBV6-5 to TRBJ1-3; D gene ambiguous. From germline, CDR1 is MNHEY and CDR2 SVGAGI. This CDR3 contains 12 residues. V shed 6 bases and J shed 7 bases, with 10 bases lying between them. CDR3 coding DNA: TGTGCCAGCAGCAGCGGTTACAACACCATATATTTT. Protein product: CASSSGYNTIYF.

J is TRBJ1-1 and V is TRBV12-3 or TRBV12-4; TRBD1 might be the D (6 bases). This CDR3 has 12 amino acids. The CDR3 sequence is CASGQSNTEAFF. The CDR3 DNA sequence: TGTGCAAGTGGACAGTCGAACACTGAAGCTTTCTTT.